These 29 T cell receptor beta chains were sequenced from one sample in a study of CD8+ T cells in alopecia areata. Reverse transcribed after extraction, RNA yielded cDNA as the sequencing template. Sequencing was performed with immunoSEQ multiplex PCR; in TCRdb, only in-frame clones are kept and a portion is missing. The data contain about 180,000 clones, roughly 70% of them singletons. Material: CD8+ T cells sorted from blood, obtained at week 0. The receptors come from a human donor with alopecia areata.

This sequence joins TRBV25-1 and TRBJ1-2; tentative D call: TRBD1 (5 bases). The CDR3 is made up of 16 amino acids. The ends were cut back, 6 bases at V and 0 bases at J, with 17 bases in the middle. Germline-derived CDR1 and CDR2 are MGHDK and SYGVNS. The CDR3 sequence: CASSGGEGTPNYGYTF. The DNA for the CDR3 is TGTGCCAGCAGCGGAGGGGAGGGGACTCCTAACTATGGCTACACCTTC.

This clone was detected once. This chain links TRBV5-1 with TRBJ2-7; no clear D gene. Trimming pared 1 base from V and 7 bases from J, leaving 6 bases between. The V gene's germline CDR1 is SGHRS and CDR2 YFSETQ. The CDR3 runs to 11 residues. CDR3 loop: CASSLMGEQYF. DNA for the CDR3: TGCGCCAGCAGCTTGATGGGGGAGCAGTACTTC.

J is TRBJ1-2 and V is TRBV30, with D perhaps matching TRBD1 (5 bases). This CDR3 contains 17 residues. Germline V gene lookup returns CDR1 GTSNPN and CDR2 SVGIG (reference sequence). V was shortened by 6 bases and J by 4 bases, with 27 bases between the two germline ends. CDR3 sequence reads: CACPVQDAEGSLYGYTF. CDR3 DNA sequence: TGTGCCTGCCCAGTCCAAGACGCGGAGGGGAGTCTCTATGGCTACACCTTC. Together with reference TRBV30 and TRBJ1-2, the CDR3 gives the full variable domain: SQTIHQWPATLVQPVGSPLSLECTVEGTSNPNLYWYRQAAGRGLQLLFYSVGIGQISSEVPQNLSASRPQDRQFILSSKKLLLSDSGFYLCACPVQDAEGSLYGYTFGSGTRLTVV.

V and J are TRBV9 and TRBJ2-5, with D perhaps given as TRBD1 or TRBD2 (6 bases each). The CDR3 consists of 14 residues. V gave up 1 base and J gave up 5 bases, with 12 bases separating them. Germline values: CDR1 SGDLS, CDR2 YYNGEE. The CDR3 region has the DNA TGTGCCAGCAGCGTATTAATCGGGGGCGAGACCCAGTACTTC. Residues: CASSVLIGGETQYF.

The CDR3 here is CASTASGGVQETQYF. The CDR3 DNA reads as TGCGCCAGCACGGCTAGCGGGGGGGTCCAAGAGACCCAGTACTTC. The chain recombines TRBV5-1 with TRBJ2-5, with 12 bases matching TRBD2. Trimming removed 6 bases from V and 1 base from J; junction bases left unmatched: 4. CDR3 length: 15 residues. In germline, CDR1 is SGHRS, CDR2 YFSETQ.

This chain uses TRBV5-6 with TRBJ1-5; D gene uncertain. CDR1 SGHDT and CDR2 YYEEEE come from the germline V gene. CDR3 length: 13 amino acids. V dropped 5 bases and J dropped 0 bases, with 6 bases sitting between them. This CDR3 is CASSQGSNQPQHF. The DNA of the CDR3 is TGTGCCAGCAGTCAAGGTAGCAATCAGCCCCAGCATTTT.

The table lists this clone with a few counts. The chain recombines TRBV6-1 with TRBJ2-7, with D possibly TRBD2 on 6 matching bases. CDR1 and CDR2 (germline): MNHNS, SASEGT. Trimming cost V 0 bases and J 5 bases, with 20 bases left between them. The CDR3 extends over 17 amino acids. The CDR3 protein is CASSEAGGKGLPHEQYF. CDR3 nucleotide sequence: TGTGCCAGCAGTGAAGCGGGAGGAAAGGGCCTCCCCCACGAGCAGTACTTC.

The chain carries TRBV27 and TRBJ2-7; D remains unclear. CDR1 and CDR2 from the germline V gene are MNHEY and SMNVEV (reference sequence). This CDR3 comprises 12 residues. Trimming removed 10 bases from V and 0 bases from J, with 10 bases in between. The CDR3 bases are TGTGCCACGGACGTATGCTCCTACGAGCAGTACTTC. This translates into CATDVCSYEQYF.

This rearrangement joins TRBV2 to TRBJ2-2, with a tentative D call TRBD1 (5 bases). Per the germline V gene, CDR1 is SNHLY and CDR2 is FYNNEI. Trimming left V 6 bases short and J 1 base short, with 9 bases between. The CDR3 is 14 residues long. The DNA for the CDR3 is TGTGCCAGCAGCCAGACAGAGAACACCGGGGAGCTGTTTTTT. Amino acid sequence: CASSQTENTGELFF.

CDR3 nucleotide sequence: TGTGCCAGCAGTTCGGGACCCAACACCGGGGAGCTGTTTTTT. Translated, it gives CASSSGPNTGELFF. V gene TRBV27 combines with J gene TRBJ2-2; the D gene could be TRBD1 or TRBD2 (5 bases each). Germline CDR1 reads MNHEY; CDR2 reads SMNVEV (reference sequence). The CDR3 spans 14 residues. The germline V and J ends were trimmed by 4 bases and 2 bases, with 8 bases remaining between them.

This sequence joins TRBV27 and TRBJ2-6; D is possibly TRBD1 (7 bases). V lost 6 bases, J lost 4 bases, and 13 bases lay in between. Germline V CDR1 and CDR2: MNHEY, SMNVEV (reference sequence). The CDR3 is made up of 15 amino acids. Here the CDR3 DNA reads TGTGCCAGCAGACAGGGGACTCGCGGGGCCAACGTCCTGACTTTC. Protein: CASRQGTRGANVLTF.

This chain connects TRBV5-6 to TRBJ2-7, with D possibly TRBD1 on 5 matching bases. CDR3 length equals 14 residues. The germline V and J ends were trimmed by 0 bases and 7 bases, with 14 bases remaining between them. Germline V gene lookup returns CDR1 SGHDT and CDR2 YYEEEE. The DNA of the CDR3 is TGTGCCAGCAGCTTGGGACAGACCGCTCGGGAGCAGTACTTC. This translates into CASSLGQTAREQYF. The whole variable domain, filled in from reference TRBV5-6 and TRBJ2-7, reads DAGVTQSPTHLIKTRGQQVTLRCSPKSGHDTVSWYQQALGQGPQFIFQYYEEEERQRGNFPDRFSGHQFPNYSSELNVNALLLGDSALYLCASSLGQTAREQYFGPGTRLTVT.

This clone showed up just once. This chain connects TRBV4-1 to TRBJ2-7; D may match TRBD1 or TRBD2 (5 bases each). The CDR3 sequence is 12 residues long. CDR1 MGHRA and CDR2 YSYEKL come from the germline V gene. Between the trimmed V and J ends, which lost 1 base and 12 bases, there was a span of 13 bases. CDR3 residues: CASSQANGALYF. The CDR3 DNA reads TGCGCCAGCAGCCAAGCCAACGGGGCTCTGTACTTC.

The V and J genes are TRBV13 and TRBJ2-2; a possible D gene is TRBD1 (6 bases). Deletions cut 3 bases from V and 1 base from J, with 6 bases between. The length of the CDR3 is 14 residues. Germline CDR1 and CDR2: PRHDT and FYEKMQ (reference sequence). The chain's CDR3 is CASSLGQNTGELFF. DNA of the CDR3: TGTGCCAGCAGCTTGGGACAGAACACCGGGGAGCTGTTTTTT.

The CDR3 is CAWSYGSSYEQYF. DNA of the CDR3: TGTGCCTGGAGTTACGGGAGCTCCTACGAGCAGTACTTC. J is TRBJ2-7 and V is TRBV30; D may be TRBD2 (6 bases). Germline lookup yields CDR1 GTSNPN and CDR2 SVGIG (reference sequence). There are 13 residues in the CDR3. The V gene lost 2 bases and the J gene lost 0 bases, with 8 bases spanning the gap.

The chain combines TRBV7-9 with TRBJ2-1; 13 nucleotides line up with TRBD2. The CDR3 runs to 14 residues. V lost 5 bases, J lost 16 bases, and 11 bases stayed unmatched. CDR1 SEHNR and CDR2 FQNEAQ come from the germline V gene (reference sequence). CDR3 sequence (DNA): TGTGCCAGCAGCCCGCCCGCCACTAGCGGGGGGGCTTTCTTC. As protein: CASSPPATSGGAFF.

For the CDR3, the DNA is TGTGCTATCTCCGGGACGGAGAAGTCTGGGGCCAACGTCCTGACTTTC. Its translation: CAISGTEKSGANVLTF. The chain employs TRBV7-7 and TRBJ2-6; D might be TRBD1 or TRBD2, each matching 5 bases. The CDR3 runs to 16 residues. Germline values: CDR1 SSHAT, CDR2 FNYEAQ (reference sequence).

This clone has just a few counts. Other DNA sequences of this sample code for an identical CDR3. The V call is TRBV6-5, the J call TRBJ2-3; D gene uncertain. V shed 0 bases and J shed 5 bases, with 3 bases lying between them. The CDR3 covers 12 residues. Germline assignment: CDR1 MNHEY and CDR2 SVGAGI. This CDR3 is CASSYSRDTQYF. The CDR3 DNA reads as TGTGCCAGCAGTTACTCCCGAGATACGCAGTATTTT.

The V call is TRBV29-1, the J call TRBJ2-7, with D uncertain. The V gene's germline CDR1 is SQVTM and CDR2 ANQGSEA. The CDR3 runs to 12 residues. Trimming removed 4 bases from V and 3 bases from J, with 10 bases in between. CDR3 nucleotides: TGCAGCGTTGTGGTCCGCTACTACGAGCAGTACTTC. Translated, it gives CSVVVRYYEQYF.

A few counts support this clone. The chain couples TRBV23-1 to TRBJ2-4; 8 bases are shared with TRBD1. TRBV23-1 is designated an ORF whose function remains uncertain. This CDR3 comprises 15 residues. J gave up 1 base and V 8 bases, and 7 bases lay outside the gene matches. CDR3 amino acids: CASGQGARAKNIQYF. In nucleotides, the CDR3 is TGCGCCAGCGGGCAGGGGGCGAGGGCCAAAAACATTCAGTACTTC.

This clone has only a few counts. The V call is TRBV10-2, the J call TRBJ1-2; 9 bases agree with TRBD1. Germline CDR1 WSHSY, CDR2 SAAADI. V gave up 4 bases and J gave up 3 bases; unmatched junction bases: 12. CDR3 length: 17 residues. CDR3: CASSGYAGQGYDYGYTF. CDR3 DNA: TGCGCCAGCAGTGGATACGCGGGACAGGGATACGACTATGGCTACACCTTC.

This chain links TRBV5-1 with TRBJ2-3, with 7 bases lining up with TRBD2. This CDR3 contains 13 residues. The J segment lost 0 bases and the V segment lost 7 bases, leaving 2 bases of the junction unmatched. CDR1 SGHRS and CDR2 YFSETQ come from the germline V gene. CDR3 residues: CASREDSTDTQYF. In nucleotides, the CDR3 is TGCGCCAGCCGGGAGGACAGCACAGATACGCAGTATTTT.

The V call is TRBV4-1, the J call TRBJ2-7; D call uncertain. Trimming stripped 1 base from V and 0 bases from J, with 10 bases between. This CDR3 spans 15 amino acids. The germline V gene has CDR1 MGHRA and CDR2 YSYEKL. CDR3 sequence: CASSQAAADSYEQYF. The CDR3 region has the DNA TGCGCCAGCAGCCAAGCTGCGGCGGACTCCTACGAGCAGTACTTC.

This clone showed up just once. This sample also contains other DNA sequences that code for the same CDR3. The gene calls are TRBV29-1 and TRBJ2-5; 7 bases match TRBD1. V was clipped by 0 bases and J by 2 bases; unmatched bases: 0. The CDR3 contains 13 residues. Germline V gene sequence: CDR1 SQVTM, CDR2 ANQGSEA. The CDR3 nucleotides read TGCAGCGTTGAAGACAGGGGGCAAGAGACCCAGTACTTC. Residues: CSVEDRGQETQYF.

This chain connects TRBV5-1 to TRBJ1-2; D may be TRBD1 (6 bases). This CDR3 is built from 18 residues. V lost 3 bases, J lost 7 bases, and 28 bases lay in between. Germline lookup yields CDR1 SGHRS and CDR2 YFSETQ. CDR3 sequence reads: CASSSPKRGGLIGIGYTF. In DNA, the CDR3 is TGCGCCAGCAGCTCCCCGAAGAGGGGGGGGCTGATCGGTATTGGCTACACCTTC.

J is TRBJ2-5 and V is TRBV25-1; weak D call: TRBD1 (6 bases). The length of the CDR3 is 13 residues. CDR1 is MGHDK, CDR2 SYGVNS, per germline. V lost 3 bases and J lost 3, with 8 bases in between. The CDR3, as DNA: TGTGCCAGCAGTGAGCCAGGGGAAGAGACCCAGTACTTC. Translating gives CASSEPGEETQYF.

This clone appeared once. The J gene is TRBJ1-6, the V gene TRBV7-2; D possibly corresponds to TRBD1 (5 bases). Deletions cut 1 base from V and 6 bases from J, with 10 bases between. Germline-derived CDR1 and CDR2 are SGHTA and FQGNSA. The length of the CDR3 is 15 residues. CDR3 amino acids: CASSLDRQFNSPLHF. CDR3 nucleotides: TGTGCCAGCAGCTTAGACAGGCAGTTTAATTCACCCCTCCACTTT.

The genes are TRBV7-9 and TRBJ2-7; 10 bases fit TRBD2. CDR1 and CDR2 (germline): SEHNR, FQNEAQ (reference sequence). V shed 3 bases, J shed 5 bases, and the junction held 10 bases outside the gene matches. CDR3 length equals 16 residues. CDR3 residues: CASSLLRTSGLHEQYF. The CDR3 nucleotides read TGTGCCAGCAGCTTGCTAAGGACTAGCGGCCTACACGAGCAGTACTTC.

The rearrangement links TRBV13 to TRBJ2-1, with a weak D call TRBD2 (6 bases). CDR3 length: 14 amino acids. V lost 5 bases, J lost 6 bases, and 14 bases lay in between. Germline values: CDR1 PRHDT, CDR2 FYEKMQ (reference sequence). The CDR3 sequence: CASSPIGGGNEQFF. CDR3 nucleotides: TGTGCCAGCAGCCCCATCGGGGGTGGCAATGAGCAGTTCTTC.